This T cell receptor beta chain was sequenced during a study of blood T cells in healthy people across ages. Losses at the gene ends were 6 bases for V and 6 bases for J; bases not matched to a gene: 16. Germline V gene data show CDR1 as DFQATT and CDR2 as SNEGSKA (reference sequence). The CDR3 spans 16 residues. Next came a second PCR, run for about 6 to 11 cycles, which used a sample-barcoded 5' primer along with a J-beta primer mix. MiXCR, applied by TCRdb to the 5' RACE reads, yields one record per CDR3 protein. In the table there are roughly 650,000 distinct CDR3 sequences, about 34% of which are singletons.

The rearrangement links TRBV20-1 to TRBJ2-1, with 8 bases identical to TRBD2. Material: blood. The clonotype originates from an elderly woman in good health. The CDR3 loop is CSAFNALAGTCNEQFF. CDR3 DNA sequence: TGCAGTGCCTTTAATGCCCTAGCGGGTACGTGCAATGAGCAGTTCTTC.